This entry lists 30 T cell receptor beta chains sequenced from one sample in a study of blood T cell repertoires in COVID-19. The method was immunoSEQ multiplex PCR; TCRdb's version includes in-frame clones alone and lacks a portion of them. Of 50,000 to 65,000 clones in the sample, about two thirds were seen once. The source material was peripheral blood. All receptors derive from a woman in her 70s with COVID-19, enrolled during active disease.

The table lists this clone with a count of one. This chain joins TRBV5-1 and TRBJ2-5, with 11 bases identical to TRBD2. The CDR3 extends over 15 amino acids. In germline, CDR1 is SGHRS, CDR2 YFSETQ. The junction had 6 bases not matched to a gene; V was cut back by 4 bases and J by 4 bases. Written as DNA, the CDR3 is TGCGCCAGCAGCCGCGGGACTAGCGGTCGAGAGACCCAGTACTTC. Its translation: CASSRGTSGRETQYF.

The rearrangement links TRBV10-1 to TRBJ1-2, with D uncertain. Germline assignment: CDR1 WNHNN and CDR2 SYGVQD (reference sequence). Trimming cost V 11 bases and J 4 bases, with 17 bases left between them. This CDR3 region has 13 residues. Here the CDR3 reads CAGRVSSSYGYTF. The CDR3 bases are TGCGCCGGGAGGGTGTCCTCTAGCTATGGCTACACCTTC.

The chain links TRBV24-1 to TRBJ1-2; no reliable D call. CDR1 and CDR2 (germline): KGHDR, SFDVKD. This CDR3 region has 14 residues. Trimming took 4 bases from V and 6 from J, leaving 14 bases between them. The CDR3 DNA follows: TGTGCCACCAGTGACCAGGAAGAGGGAGATGGCTACACCTTC. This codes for CATSDQEEGDGYTF.

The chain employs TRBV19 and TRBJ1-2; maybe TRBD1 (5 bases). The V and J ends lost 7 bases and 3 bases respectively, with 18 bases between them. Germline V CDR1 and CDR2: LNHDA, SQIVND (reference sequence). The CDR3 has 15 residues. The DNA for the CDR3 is TGTGCCAGTACCAATAATGTAGGGGCAGACTATGGCTACACCTTC. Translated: CASTNNVGADYGYTF.

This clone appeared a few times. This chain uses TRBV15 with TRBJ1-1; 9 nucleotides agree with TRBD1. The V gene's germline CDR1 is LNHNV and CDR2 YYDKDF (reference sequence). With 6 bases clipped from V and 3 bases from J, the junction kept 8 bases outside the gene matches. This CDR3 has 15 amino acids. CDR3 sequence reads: CATRELTGGYTEAFF. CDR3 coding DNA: TGTGCCACCAGAGAACTGACAGGGGGTTACACTGAAGCTTTCTTT.

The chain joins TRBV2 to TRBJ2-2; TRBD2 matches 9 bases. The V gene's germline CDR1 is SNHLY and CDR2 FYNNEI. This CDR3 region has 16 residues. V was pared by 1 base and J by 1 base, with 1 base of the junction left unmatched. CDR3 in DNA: TGTGCCAGCAGTGAAGTAGCGGGGGTGAACACCGGGGAGCTGTTTTTT. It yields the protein CASSEVAGVNTGELFF. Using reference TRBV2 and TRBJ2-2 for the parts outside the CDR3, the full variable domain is EPEVTQTPSHQVTQMGQEVILRCVPISNHLYFYWYRQILGQKVEFLVSFYNNEISEKSEIFDDQFSVERPDGSNFTLKIRSTKLEDSAMYFCASSEVAGVNTGELFFGEGSRLTVL.

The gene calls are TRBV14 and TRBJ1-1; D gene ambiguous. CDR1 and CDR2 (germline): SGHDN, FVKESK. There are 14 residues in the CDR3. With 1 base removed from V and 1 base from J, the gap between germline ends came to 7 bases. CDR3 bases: TGTGCCAGCAGCCAAGTTGGCTGGAACACTGAAGCTTTCTTT. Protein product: CASSQVGWNTEAFF.

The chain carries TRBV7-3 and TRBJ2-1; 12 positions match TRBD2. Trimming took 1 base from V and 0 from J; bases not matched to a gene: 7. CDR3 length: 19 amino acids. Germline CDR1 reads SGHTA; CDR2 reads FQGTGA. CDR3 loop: CASSLIGTSGWSSYNEQFF. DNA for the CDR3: TGTGCCAGCAGCTTAATAGGGACTAGCGGGTGGAGCTCCTACAATGAGCAGTTCTTC.

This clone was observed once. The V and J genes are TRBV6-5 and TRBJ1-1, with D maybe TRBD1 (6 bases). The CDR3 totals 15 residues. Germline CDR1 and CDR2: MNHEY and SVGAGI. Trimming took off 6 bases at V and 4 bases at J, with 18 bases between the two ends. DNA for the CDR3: TGTGCCAGCAGCCCCTTGTGGGGGCGAGGCACTGAAGCTTTCTTT. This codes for CASSPLWGRGTEAFF.

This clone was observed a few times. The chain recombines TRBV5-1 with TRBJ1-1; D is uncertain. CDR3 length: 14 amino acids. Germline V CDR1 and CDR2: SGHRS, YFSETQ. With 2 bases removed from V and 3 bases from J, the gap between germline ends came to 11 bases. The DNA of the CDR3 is TGCGCCAGCAGCTTAGGAAACGGGGACACTGAAGCTTTCTTT. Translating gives CASSLGNGDTEAFF.

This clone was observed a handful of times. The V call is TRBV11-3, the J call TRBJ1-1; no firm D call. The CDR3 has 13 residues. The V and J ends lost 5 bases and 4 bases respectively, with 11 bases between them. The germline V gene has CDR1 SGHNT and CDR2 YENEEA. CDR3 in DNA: TGTGCCAGCAGCCCAACTATGGGCACTGAAGCTTTCTTT. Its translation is CASSPTMGTEAFF.

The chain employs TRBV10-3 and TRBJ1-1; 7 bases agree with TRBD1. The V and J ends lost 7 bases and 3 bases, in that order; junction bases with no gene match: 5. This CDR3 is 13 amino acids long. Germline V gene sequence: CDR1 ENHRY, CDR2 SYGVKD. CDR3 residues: CAINDRVDTEAFF. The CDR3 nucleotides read TGTGCCATCAATGACAGGGTAGACACTGAAGCTTTCTTT.

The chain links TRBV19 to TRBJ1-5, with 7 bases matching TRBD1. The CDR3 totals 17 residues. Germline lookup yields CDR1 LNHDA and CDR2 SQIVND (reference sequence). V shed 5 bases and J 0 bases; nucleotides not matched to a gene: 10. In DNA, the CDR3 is TGTGCCAGTAGTGTTCTGGGCGACAGGGTTAGCAATCAGCCCCAGCATTTT. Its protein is CASSVLGDRVSNQPQHF.

CDR3: CASSERALGTSGYEQYF. CDR3 DNA: TGTGCCAGCAGTGAAAGGGCCCTCGGGACTAGCGGGTACGAGCAGTACTTC. The chain couples TRBV6-1 to TRBJ2-7; 12 bases match TRBD2. The germline V gene encodes CDR1 MNHNS and CDR2 SASEGT. Trimming removed 2 bases from V and 4 bases from J; junction bases left unmatched: 9. The CDR3 consists of 17 residues.

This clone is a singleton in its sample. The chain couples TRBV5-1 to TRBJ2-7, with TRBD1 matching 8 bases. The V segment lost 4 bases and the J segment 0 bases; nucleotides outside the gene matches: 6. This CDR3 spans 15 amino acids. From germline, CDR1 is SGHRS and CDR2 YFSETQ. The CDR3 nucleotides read TGCGCCAGCAGCCCTGGGACAGGATACTCCTACGAGCAGTACTTC. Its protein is CASSPGTGYSYEQYF.

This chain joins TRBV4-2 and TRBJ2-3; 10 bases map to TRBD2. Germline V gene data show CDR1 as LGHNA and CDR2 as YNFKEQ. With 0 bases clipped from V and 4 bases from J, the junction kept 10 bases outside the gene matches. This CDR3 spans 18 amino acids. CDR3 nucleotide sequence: TGTGCCAGCAGCCAAGAGTCTAGCGGGAGTTCATATTCAGATACGCAGTATTTT. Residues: CASSQESSGSSYSDTQYF.

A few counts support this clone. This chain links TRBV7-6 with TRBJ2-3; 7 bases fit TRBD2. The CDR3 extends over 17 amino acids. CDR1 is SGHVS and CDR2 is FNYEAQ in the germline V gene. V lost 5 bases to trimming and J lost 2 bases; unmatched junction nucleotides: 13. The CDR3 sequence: CASSRSGALAATDTQYF. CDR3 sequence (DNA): TGTGCCAGCAGCCGATCCGGGGCCCTAGCGGCCACAGATACGCAGTATTTT.

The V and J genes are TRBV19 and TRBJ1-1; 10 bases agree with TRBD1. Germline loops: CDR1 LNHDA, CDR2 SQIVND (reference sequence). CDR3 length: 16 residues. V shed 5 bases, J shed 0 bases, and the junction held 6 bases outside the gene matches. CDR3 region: CASSVPGTGVNTEAFF. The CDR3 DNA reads TGTGCCAGTAGTGTACCTGGGACAGGGGTGAACACTGAAGCTTTCTTT.

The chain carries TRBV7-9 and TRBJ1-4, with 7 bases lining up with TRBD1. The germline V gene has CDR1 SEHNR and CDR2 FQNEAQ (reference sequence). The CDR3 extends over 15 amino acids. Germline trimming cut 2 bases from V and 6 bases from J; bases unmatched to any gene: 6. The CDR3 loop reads CASSLRFRGDEKLFF. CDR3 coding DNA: TGTGCCAGCAGCTTACGATTCAGGGGGGATGAAAAACTGTTTTTT.

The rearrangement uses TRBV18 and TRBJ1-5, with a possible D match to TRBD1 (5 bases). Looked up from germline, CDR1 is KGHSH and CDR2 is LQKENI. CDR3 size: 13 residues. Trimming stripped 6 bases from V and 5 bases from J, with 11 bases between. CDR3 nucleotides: TGTGCCAGCTCGCGCGGGGGGGATCAGCCCCAGCATTTT. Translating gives CASSRGGDQPQHF. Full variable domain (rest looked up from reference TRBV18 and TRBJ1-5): NAGVMQNPRHLVRRRGQEARLRCSPMKGHSHVYWYRQLPEEGLKFMVYLQKENIIDESGMPKERFSAEFPKEGPSILRIQQVVRGDSAAYFCASSRGGDQPQHFGDGTRLSIL.

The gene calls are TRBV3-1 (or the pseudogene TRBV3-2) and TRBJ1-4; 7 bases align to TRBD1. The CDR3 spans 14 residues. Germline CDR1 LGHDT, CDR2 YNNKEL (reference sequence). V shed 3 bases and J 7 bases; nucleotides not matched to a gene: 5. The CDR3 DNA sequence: TGTGCCAGCAGCCATAGGGGGCGAGGTGAAAAACTGTTTTTT. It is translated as CASSHRGRGEKLFF.

The CDR3 here is CASSFGSGIADTQYF. The DNA of the CDR3 is TGTGCCAGCAGCTTTGGGTCGGGGATTGCAGATACGCAGTATTTT. The chain couples TRBV7-3 to TRBJ2-3; possible D gene TRBD2, 5 bases. Trimming pared 3 bases from V and 4 bases from J, leaving 14 bases between. The CDR3 has 15 amino acids. Germline CDR1 SGHTA, CDR2 FQGTGA. Full variable domain (missing parts from reference TRBV7-3 and TRBJ2-3): GAGVSQTPSNKVTEKGKYVELRCDPISGHTALYWYRQSLGQGPEFLIYFQGTGAADDSGLPNDRFFAVRPEGSVSTLKIQRTERGDSAVYLCASSFGSGIADTQYFGPGTRLTVL.

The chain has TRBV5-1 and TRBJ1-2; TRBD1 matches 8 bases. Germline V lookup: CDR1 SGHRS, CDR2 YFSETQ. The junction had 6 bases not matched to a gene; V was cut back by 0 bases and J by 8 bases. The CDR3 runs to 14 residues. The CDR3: CASSLETGVAGYTF. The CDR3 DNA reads TGCGCCAGCAGCTTGGAGACAGGGGTAGCGGGCTACACCTTC.

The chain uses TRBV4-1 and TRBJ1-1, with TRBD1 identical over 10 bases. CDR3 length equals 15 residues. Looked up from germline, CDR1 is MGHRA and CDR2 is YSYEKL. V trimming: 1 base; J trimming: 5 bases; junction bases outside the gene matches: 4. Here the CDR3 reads CASSQGRDRGTEAFF. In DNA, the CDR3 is TGCGCCAGCAGCCAAGGCCGGGACAGGGGTACTGAAGCTTTCTTT.

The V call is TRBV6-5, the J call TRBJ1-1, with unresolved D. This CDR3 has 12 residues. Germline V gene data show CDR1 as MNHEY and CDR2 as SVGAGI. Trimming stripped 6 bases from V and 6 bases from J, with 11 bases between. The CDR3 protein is CASRRGGAEAFF. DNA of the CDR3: TGTGCCAGCAGGCGGGGTGGGGCTGAAGCTTTCTTT.

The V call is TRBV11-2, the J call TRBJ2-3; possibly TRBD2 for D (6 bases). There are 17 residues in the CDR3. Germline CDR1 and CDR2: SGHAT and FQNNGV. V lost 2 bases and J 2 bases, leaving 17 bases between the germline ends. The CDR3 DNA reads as TGTGCCAGCAGCTTACCCTTACGGGGGAGTTACACAGATACGCAGTATTTT. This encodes CASSLPLRGSYTDTQYF.

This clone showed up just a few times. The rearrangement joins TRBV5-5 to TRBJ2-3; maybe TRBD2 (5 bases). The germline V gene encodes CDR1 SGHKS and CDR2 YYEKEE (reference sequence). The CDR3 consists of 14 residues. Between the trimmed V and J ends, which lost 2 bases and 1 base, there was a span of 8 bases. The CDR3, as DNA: TGTGCCAGCAGCTTTCGGGGTGGCACAGATACGCAGTATTTT. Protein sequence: CASSFRGGTDTQYF.

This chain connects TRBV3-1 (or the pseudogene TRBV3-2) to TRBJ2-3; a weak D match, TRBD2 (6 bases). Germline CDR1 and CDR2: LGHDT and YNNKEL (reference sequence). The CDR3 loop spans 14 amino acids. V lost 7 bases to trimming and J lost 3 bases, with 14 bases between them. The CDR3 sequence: CASTSGGRTDTQYF. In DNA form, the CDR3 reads TGTGCCAGCACCTCAGGAGGGAGGACAGATACGCAGTATTTT.

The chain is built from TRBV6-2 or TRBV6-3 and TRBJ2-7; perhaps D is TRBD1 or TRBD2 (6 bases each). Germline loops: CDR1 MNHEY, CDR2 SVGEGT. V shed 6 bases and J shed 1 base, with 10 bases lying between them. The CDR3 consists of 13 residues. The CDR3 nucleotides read TGTGCCAGCAGCCGGGGGCGATCCTACGAGCAGTACGTC. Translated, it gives CASSRGRSYEQYV.

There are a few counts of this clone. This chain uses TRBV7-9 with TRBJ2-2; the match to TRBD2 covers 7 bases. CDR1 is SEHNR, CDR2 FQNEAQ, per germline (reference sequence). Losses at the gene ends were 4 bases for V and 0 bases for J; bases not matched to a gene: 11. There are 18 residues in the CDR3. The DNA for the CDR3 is TGTGCCAGCAGCTCCCGACTAGCAGGAAGCTCGAACACCGGGGAGCTGTTTTTT. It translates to CASSSRLAGSSNTGELFF.